This record covers a single T cell receptor (beta chain). The antigen is unknown. 60 Vbeta and 13 Jbeta primers were used in PCR. Clones were sequenced by immunoSEQ multiplex PCR, and TCRdb holds only the in-frame ones, with some missing. Here the sample spans 150,000 to 200,000 clones, about 85% being singletons. The data were taken from a study of cytomegalovirus exposure and HLA in healthy donors. Study-level points and caveats: In vitro, a few CMV-associated chains proved specific for CMV antigens. In a later analysis, TCR beta V- and J-gene trimming was associated with a missense DCLRE1C variant.

Trimming removed 0 bases at V and 4 bases at J, with 16 bases between. The germline gives CDR1 SGHNT, CDR2 YYREEE (reference sequence). The CDR3 totals 16 residues. The clonotype originates from a girl between 5 and 17 years old in good health and CMV-seropositive. The sample taken for sequencing was PBMCs. The V and J genes are TRBV5-4 and TRBJ1-2; D perhaps matches TRBD1 (6 bases). CDR3 bases: TGTGCCAGCAGCTTGGCAGCGCACAGGGCGGCCTATGGCTACACCTTC. It translates to CASSLAAHRAAYGYTF.